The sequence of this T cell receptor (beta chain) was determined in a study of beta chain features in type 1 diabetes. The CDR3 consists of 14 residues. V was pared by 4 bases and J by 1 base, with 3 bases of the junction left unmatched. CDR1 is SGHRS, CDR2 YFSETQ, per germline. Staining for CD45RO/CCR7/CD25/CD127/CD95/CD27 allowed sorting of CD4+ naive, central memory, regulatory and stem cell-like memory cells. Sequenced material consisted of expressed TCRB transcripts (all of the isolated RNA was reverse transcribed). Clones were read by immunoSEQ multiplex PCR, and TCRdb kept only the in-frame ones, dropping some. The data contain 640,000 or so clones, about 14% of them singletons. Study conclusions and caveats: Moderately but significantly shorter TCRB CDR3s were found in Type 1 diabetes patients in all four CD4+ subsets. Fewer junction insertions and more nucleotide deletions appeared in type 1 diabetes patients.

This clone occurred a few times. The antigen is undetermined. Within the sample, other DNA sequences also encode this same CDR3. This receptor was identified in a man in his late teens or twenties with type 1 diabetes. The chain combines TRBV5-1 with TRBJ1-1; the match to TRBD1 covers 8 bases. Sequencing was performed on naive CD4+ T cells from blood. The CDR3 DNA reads TGCGCCAGCAGCCCCGGGACAGGGAACACTGAAGCTTTCTTT. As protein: CASSPGTGNTEAFF. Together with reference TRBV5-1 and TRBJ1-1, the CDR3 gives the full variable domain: KAGVTQTPRYLIKTRGQQVTLSCSPISGHRSVSWYQQTPGQGLQFLFEYFSETQRNKGNFPGRFSGRQFSNSRSEMNVSTLELGDSALYLCASSPGTGNTEAFFGQGTRLTVV.